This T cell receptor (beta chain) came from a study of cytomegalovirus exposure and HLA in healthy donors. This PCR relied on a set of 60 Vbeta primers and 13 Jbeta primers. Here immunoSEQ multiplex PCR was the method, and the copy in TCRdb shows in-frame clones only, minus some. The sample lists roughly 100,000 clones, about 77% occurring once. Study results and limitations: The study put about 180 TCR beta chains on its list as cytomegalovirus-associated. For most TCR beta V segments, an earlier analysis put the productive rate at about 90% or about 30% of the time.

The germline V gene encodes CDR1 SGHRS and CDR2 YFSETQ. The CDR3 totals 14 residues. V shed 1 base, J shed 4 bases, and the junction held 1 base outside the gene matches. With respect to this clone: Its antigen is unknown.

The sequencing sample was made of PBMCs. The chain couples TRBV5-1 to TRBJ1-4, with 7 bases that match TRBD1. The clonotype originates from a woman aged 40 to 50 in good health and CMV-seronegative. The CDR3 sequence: CASSLTGVNEKLFF. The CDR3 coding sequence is TGCGCCAGCAGCTTGACAGGGGTTAATGAAAAACTGTTTTTT.